This T cell receptor (beta chain) was documented in a study of cytomegalovirus exposure and HLA in healthy donors. This CDR3 spans 14 amino acids. Germline-derived CDR1 and CDR2 are MNHEY and SVGAGI. The V and J ends lost 8 bases and 2 bases, in that order; junction bases with no gene match: 3. Repertoires were generated with immunoSEQ multiplex PCR, while TCRdb's copy carries only in-frame clones and drops some. The data show more than 140,000 clones, roughly 91% seen once. The receptor comes from a woman younger than 35 in good health and CMV-seropositive. Sequenced sample: PBMCs. The chain carries TRBV6-5 and TRBJ2-3; 11 bases are shared with TRBD2. The CDR3 region is CASGLAGLTDTQYF. For the CDR3, the DNA is TGTGCCAGCGGACTAGCGGGCCTCACAGATACGCAGTATTTT.